This T cell receptor beta chain was identified during a study of T cell changes during pregnancy in multiple sclerosis. Germline V gene sequence: CDR1 SGHTA, CDR2 FQGTGA. This CDR3 is 13 amino acids long. With 4 bases removed from V and 2 bases from J, the gap between germline ends came to 8 bases. TCRdb's table, derived via immunoSEQ multiplex PCR, lists solely in-frame clones and lacks some. The table includes roughly 62,000 clones, roughly nine tenths detected once. This TCR came from a female donor with multiple sclerosis, enrolled in a pregnancy study. The source was peripheral blood, collected in the first trimester of pregnancy. J is TRBJ2-5 and V is TRBV7-3, with a possible D match to TRBD2 (5 bases). CDR3 protein: CASSSTRQETQYF. The CDR3 DNA follows: TGTGCCAGCAGCTCCACTAGGCAAGAGACCCAGTACTTC. The full variable domain, with the rest looked up from reference TRBV7-3 and TRBJ2-5, is GAGVSQTPSNKVTEKGKYVELRCDPISGHTALYWYRQSLGQGPEFLIYFQGTGAADDSGLPNDRFFAVRPEGSVSTLKIQRTERGDSAVYLCASSSTRQETQYFGPGTRLLVL.